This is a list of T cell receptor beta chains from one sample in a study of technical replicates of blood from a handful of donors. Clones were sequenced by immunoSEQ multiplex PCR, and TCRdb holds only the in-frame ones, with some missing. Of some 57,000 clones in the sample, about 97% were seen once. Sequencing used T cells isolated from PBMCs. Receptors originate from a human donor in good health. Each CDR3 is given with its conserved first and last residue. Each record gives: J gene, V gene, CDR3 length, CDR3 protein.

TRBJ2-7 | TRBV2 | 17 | CASSEASEGDYSYEQYF
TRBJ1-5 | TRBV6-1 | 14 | CASSASGHHQPQHF
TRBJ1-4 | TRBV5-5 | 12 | CASRGLNEKLFF
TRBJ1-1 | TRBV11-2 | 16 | CASSSGGGILNTEAFF
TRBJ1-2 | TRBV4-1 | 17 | CASRNAGRQVTNYGYTF
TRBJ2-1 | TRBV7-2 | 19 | CASTLSTQRGPPSYNEQFF
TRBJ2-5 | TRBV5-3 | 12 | CARSLGGGGQHF
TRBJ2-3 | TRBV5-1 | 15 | CASSLGYYGTDTQYF
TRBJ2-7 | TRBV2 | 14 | CASRETSGSYEQYF
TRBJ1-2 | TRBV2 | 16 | CASSEARPGLGYGYTF
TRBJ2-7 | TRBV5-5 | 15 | CASSPTTGGIAEQYF
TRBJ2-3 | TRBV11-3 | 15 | CASRGSGGVTDTQYF
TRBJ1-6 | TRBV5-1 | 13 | CASSLAADSPLHF
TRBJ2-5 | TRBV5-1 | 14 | CASSLVSGQETQYF
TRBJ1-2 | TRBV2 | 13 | CASSEAGGRGYTF
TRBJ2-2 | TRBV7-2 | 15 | CASTRLAGEFGELFF
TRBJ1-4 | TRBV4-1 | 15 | CASSQHSTTNEKLFF
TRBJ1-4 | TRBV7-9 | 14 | CASSYLGKNEKLFF
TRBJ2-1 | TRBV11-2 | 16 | CASSLVRQGADNEQFF
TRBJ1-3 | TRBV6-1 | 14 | CASSDNRSGNTIYF
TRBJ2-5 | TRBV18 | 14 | CASSPPGRQETQYF
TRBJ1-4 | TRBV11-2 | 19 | CASSLELTYREMGNEKLFF
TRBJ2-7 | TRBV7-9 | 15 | CASSLLSESSYEQYF
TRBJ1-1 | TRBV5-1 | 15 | CASSMALGRATEAFF
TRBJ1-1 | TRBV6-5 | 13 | CASSYSIETEAFF
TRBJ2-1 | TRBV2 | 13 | CASKRTVYNEQFF
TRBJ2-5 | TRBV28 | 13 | CASMLGQQETQYF
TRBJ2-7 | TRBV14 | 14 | CASSQWQGGNEQYF
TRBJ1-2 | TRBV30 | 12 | CAWGRQGNVYTF
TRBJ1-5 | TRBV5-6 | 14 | CASSLRDRGQPQHF
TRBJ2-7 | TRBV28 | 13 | CASSLSVRYEQYF
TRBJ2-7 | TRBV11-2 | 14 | CASSFSRGAYEQYF
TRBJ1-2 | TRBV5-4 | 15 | CASSFATVGIGGYTF
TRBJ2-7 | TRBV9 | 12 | CASSTSGDEQYF
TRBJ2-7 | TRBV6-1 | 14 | CAGSSRDRGYEQYF
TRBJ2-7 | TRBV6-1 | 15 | CASNLGQGNTYEQYF
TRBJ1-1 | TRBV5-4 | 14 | CASSLIDMNTEAFF
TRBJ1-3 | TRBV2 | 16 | CASSEGRGRSGNTIYF
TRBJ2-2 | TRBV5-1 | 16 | CASSNSGRMNTGELFF
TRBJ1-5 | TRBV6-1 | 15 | CASSESGQGFQPQHF
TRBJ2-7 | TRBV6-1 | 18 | CASSEGQAGLAGVYEQYF
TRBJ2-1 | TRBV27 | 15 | CASSSGTGGDNEQFF
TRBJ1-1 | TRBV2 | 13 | CAIRMAGVTEAFF
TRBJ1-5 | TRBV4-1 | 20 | CASSPPIRQGALTYNQPQHF
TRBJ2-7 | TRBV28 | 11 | CASSSPGQVFF
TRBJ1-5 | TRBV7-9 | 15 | CASSLEGRGNQPQHF
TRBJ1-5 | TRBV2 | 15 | CASSDTGGVGQPQHF
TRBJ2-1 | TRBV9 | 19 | CASSPSVAGGPELFDEQFF
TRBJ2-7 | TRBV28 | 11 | CASSFWPEQYF
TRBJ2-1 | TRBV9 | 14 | CASSPRDQGNEQFF
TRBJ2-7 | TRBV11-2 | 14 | CASRPSGRIYEQYF
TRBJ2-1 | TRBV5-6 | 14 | CASSLGQAYNEQFF
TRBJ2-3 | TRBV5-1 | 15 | CASSDGTGVKDTQYF
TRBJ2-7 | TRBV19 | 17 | CASSRSVLAGGLYEQYF